This record looks at one TCR beta chain sequence and its context. These data belong to a study of beta chain features in type 1 diabetes. Germline loops: CDR1 MNHEY, CDR2 SVGAGI. V gave up 8 bases and J gave up 6 bases; unmatched junction bases: 8. The CDR3 sequence is 13 residues long. What was sequenced were expressed TCRB transcripts, since all of the isolated RNA had been reverse transcribed. The repertoire was sequenced with immunoSEQ multiplex PCR; TCRdb's copy has only in-frame clones and lacks some. The sample has 900,000 or so clones; roughly 15% are singletons. This clonotype originated in a woman aged 18-29 years in good health. The chain combines TRBV6-5 with TRBJ2-3; TRBD2 aligns across 7 bases. Sample: naive CD4+ T cells from blood. The DNA of the CDR3 is TGTGCCAGCCTCCAGCCTAGCGGTGATACGCAGTATTTT. Residues: CASLQPSGDTQYF.